This T cell receptor (beta chain) is from a study of identical twins. V lost 1 base, J lost 7 bases, and 11 bases stayed unmatched. Germline CDR1 is SEHNR and CDR2 is FQNEAQ (reference sequence). The CDR3 spans 16 residues. In TCRdb, the 5' RACE reads were re-called with MiXCR into one record per CDR3 protein. The sample shows 500,000 or so distinct CDR3 sequences, approximately 15% of them seen only once. These records were also assigned to another study, of yellow fever vaccine responses in identical twins.

The V gene is TRBV7-9, the J gene TRBJ2-5; TRBD1 matches 8 bases. This receptor was taken from a woman aged 18-29 years in good health. The sequenced material came from CD4+ T cells sorted from blood. The CDR3 DNA sequence: TGTGCCAGCAGCTTAGAGACAGGGGCCCGCAAGGCGACCCAGTACTTC. Translation: CASSLETGARKATQYF.